The 21 T cell receptor beta chains below were found in one sample sequenced in a study of blood T cell repertoires in COVID-19. The table came from immunoSEQ multiplex PCR; TCRdb's copy has only in-frame clones and leaves some out. Of under 500,000 clones listed, 70% to 90% are singletons. Material for sequencing was PBMCs or T cells enriched from blood (not recorded which). The origin of the receptors is a woman aged 18-29 years with acute COVID-19.

This chain uses TRBV4-3 with TRBJ2-7; 8 bases fit TRBD1. After removal of 0 bases from V and 2 bases from J, the junction contained 3 bases not matched to a gene. The CDR3 length is 15 residues. CDR1 is LGHNA, CDR2 YSLEER, per germline. The CDR3 loop is CASSQDQGATYEQYF. Here the CDR3 DNA reads TGCGCCAGCAGCCAAGATCAGGGGGCAACCTACGAGCAGTACTTC.

This clone was counted once. This rearrangement joins TRBV5-1 to TRBJ1-1; 9 bases match TRBD1. V dropped 4 bases and J dropped 0; count of bases not matched to a gene: 4. CDR1 and CDR2 (germline): SGHRS, YFSETQ. The CDR3 sequence is 15 residues long. The CDR3 is CASSQTGGLNTEAFF. The CDR3 DNA is TGCGCCAGCAGCCAAACAGGGGGCCTGAACACTGAAGCTTTCTTT.

The chain employs TRBV19 and TRBJ2-3; D ambiguous. The CDR3 is 13 amino acids. Trimming left V 4 bases short and J 3 bases short, with 8 bases between. Germline V gene lookup returns CDR1 LNHDA and CDR2 SQIVND (reference sequence). The CDR3 loop reads CASSTIRTDTQYF. The DNA of the CDR3 is TGTGCCAGTAGTACCATCAGAACAGATACGCAGTATTTT.

V usage is TRBV3-1 (or the pseudogene TRBV3-2) and J usage is TRBJ2-3; 7 nucleotides line up with TRBD1. This CDR3 region has 20 residues. The V and J ends lost 5 bases and 2 bases, in that order; junction bases with no gene match: 22. Germline V gene sequence: CDR1 LGHDT, CDR2 YNNKEL (reference sequence). The CDR3 here is CASSRIPETGALLNTDTQYF. For the CDR3, the DNA is TGTGCCAGCAGCAGAATCCCTGAAACAGGGGCACTTTTGAACACAGATACGCAGTATTTT.

V is TRBV19 and J is TRBJ1-1; D perhaps matches TRBD1 (6 bases). Trimming cost V 4 bases and J 1 base, with 10 bases left between them. Germline CDR1 and CDR2: LNHDA and SQIVND (reference sequence). This CDR3 has 14 amino acids. DNA for the CDR3: TGTGCCAGTAGTAGAGGCAGGGGGAACACTGAAGCTTTCTTT. This encodes CASSRGRGNTEAFF.

The table lists this clone with a few counts. V is TRBV5-5 and J is TRBJ2-5, with D possibly being TRBD1 (6 bases). This CDR3 has 16 residues. Germline loops: CDR1 SGHKS, CDR2 YYEKEE (reference sequence). The V end was cut by 0 bases, the J end by 5 bases, with 17 bases between. Here the CDR3 DNA reads TGTGCCAGCAGCTTGGGGGGGACAAAAGGGCGGGAGACCCAGTACTTC. This translates into CASSLGGTKGRETQYF.

V usage is TRBV18 and J usage is TRBJ1-5, with a possible D match to TRBD1 (5 bases). CDR1 KGHSH and CDR2 LQKENI come from the germline V gene. Trimming cost V 0 bases and J 4 bases, with 7 bases left between them. CDR3 size: 14 residues. DNA of the CDR3: TGTGCCAGCTCACCACCGGGGGGAAATCAGCCCCAGCATTTT. It is translated as CASSPPGGNQPQHF.

The chain recombines TRBV2 with TRBJ1-5; 10 nucleotides match TRBD1. The CDR3 has 15 residues. Germline CDR1 reads SNHLY; CDR2 reads FYNNEI. J lost 4 bases, V lost 6 bases, and 6 bases had no gene match. The CDR3 is CASSDRGRRNQPQHF. The CDR3, as DNA: TGTGCCAGCAGCGACAGGGGGCGTAGGAATCAGCCCCAGCATTTT.

This chain uses TRBV11-3 with TRBJ2-2; 8 nucleotides align to TRBD1. Germline loops: CDR1 SGHNT, CDR2 YENEEA. V shed 4 bases, J shed 1 base, and the junction held 5 bases outside the gene matches. The length of the CDR3 is 16 residues. The chain's CDR3 is CASSSPRGQNTGELFF. The CDR3 coding sequence is TGTGCCAGCAGCTCTCCCAGGGGGCAGAACACCGGGGAGCTGTTTTTT.

This clone was detected a few times. The gene calls are TRBV27 and TRBJ1-5; weak D call: TRBD1 (5 bases). The V gene's germline CDR1 is MNHEY and CDR2 SMNVEV (reference sequence). Trimming stripped 1 base from V and 5 bases from J, with 12 bases between. The CDR3 totals 15 residues. This chain's CDR3 is CASSLYGRDDQPQHF. The CDR3, as DNA: TGTGCCAGCAGTTTATATGGCAGGGATGATCAGCCCCAGCATTTT.

The gene calls are TRBV5-6 and TRBJ2-5, with D tentatively TRBD2 (7 bases). Deletions cut 7 bases from V and 7 bases from J, with 11 bases between. The CDR3 consists of 11 residues. The germline V gene encodes CDR1 SGHDT and CDR2 YYEEEE. The CDR3 nucleotides read TGTGCCAGCTGGGGAGGGGGGACCCAGTACTTC. It yields the protein CASWGGGTQYF. Supplemented by reference TRBV5-6 and TRBJ2-5, the full variable domain reads DAGVTQSPTHLIKTRGQQVTLRCSPKSGHDTVSWYQQALGQGPQFIFQYYEEEERQRGNFPDRFSGHQFPNYSSELNVNALLLGDSALYLCASWGGGTQYFGPGTRLLVL.

V is TRBV5-1 and J is TRBJ2-3; TRBD2 might be the D (6 bases). CDR3 size: 16 residues. V gave up 4 bases and J gave up 0 bases, with 15 bases separating them. Germline values: CDR1 SGHRS, CDR2 YFSETQ. The chain's CDR3 is CASSPGARTSTDTQYF. CDR3 nucleotides: TGCGCCAGCAGCCCGGGAGCCCGGACTAGCACAGATACGCAGTATTTT.

This clone has only one observation. The chain is built from TRBV11-2 and TRBJ2-7; 8 bases agree with TRBD2. The length of the CDR3 is 17 residues. CDR1 is SGHAT and CDR2 is FQNNGV in the germline V gene. The J segment lost 4 bases and the V segment lost 1 base, leaving 12 bases of the junction unmatched. Here the CDR3 DNA reads TGTGCCAGCAGCTTAGTCCCTGGGGTAGCGGGGTTGTACGAGCAGTACTTC. Protein: CASSLVPGVAGLYEQYF.

The V call is TRBV28, the J call TRBJ2-3; D is perhaps TRBD2 (6 bases). This CDR3 has 15 residues. Trimming removed 6 bases at V and 6 bases at J, with 19 bases between. Germline V gives CDR1 MDHEN, CDR2 SYDVKM. CDR3 sequence: CASRPGLSLYDTQYF. CDR3 sequence (DNA): TGTGCCAGCAGGCCAGGACTATCCCTGTACGATACGCAGTATTTT.

The chain carries TRBV5-8 and TRBJ2-3, with 7 bases that match TRBD1. The CDR3 contains 15 residues. V lost 0 bases and J lost 1; bases outside the gene matches: 2. CDR1 is SGHTS, CDR2 YDEGEE, per germline. CDR3 loop: CASSLGTGGTDTQYF. The CDR3, as DNA: TGTGCCAGCAGCTTGGGGACAGGTGGCACAGATACGCAGTATTTT.

V is TRBV5-1 and J is TRBJ1-3; possible D gene TRBD1, 6 bases. The CDR3 loop spans 16 amino acids. Germline CDR1 reads SGHRS; CDR2 reads YFSETQ. V was clipped by 4 bases and J by 2 bases, with 16 bases between them. In nucleotides, the CDR3 is TGCGCCAGCAGCCCCCGGACAGTTGGGACTGGAAACACCATATATTTT. This gives the protein CASSPRTVGTGNTIYF. The variable domain in full, completed from reference TRBV5-1 and TRBJ1-3, reads KAGVTQTPRYLIKTRGQQVTLSCSPISGHRSVSWYQQTPGQGLQFLFEYFSETQRNKGNFPGRFSGRQFSNSRSEMNVSTLELGDSALYLCASSPRTVGTGNTIYFGEGSWLTVV.

This clone was observed a handful of times. The chain recombines TRBV4-1 with TRBJ1-5; D gene uncertain. CDR3 length: 14 amino acids. The V gene's germline CDR1 is MGHRA and CDR2 YSYEKL. Trimming took off 3 bases at V and 5 bases at J, with 11 bases between the two ends. The CDR3 DNA is TGCGCCAGCAGCCAGGCCGGGAACCATCAGCCCCAGCATTTT. The encoded protein is CASSQAGNHQPQHF.

The chain couples TRBV6-5 to TRBJ1-2; possible D gene TRBD1, 6 bases. Germline CDR1 MNHEY, CDR2 SVGAGI. V shed 4 bases and J shed 3 bases, with 9 bases lying between them. The length of the CDR3 is 13 residues. The CDR3, as DNA: TGTGCCAGCAGTTTTAACAGGGACTATGGCTACACCTTC. Residues: CASSFNRDYGYTF.

The chain carries TRBV18 and TRBJ1-5; TRBD1 might be the D (5 bases). The V and J ends lost 3 bases and 5 bases respectively, with 8 bases between them. Germline V gives CDR1 KGHSH, CDR2 LQKENI. The CDR3 runs 13 residues. CDR3 loop: CASSPDSYQPQHF. CDR3 nucleotides: TGTGCCAGCTCACCCGACAGTTATCAGCCCCAGCATTTT.

V and J are TRBV10-3 and TRBJ1-2; weak D call: TRBD1 (5 bases). The CDR3 runs to 13 residues. Looked up from germline, CDR1 is ENHRY and CDR2 is SYGVKD. Between the trimmed V and J ends, which lost 3 bases and 8 bases, there was a span of 13 bases. CDR3 bases: TGTGCCATCAGTGAAAAGGGGTCCGCGGGCTACACCTTC. Protein product: CAISEKGSAGYTF.

The chain couples TRBV4-1 to TRBJ2-1, with 7 bases aligning to TRBD1. Germline assignment: CDR1 MGHRA and CDR2 YSYEKL. V shed 4 bases, J shed 6 bases, and the junction held 6 bases outside the gene matches. The CDR3 contains 14 residues. The CDR3: CASSPVDRANEQFF. CDR3 bases: TGCGCCAGCAGCCCCGTCGACAGGGCCAATGAGCAGTTCTTC.